This T cell receptor (beta chain) was recorded in a study of T cells in Graves' hyperthyroidism and ophthalmopathy. Template material for amplifying TCR beta CDR3 regions consisted of RNA transcripts. HTBI primers were the set used in a first-round RT-PCR of the TCR CDR3. TCRdb reprocessed the multiplex PCR reads with MiXCR, giving one entry per CDR3 protein. The profile covers some 600,000 distinct CDR3 sequences, with roughly 14% appearing a single time and roughly 6.2% taken by the ten largest. This clonotype was counted ten times or more. The V gene end was trimmed by 5 bases and the J gene end by 2 bases; junction bases not matched to a gene: 11. From germline, CDR1 is SEHNR and CDR2 FQNEAQ (reference sequence). The CDR3 is made up of 18 amino acids. Blood was obtained at the first hyperthyroidism diagnosis, which preceded any ophthalmopathy symptoms.

This sequence originates from a woman under 40 with Graves' hyperthyroidism that later progressed to Graves' ophthalmopathy. The chain joins TRBV7-9 to TRBJ2-7; TRBD2 matches 14 bases. The sequencing input was blood. This CDR3 reads CASSQDGTSGSDPYEQYF. The CDR3 DNA sequence: TGTGCCAGCAGCCAGGACGGGACTAGCGGGAGCGACCCCTACGAGCAGTACTTC. Looking up the rest from reference TRBV7-9 and TRBJ2-7 gives the full variable domain: DTGVSQNPRHKITKRGQNVTFRCDPISEHNRLYWYRQTLGQGPEFLTYFQNEAQLEKSRLLSDRFSAERPKGSFSTLEIQRTEQGDSAMYLCASSQDGTSGSDPYEQYFGPGTRLTVT.